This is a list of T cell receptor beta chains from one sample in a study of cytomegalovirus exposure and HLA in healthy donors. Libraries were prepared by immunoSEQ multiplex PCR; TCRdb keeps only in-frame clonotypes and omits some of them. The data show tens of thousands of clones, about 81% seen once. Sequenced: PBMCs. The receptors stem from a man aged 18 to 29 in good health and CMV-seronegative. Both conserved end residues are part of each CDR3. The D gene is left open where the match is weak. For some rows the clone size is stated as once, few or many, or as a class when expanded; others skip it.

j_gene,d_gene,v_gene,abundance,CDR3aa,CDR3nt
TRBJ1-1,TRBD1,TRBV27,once,CASSFRGGLAEAFF,TGTGCCAGCAGTTTTCGAGGGGGCCTGGCTGAAGCTTTCTTT
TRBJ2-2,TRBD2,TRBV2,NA,CASSSGSYTGELFF,TGTGCCAGCAGTAGCGGGAGTTACACCGGGGAGCTGTTTTTT
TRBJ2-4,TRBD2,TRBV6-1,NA,CASWGVARGKNIQYF,TGTGCCAGCTGGGGGGTCGCGCGGGGGAAAAACATTCAGTACTTC
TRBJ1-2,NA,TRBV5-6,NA,CASSLTDLYGYTF,TGTGCCAGCAGCCTGACAGACTTATATGGCTACACCTTC
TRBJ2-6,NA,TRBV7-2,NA,CASSLASWTTLGAGANVLTF,TGTGCCAGCAGCTTAGCGTCGTGGACAACCTTAGGCGCTGGGGCCAACGTCCTGACTTTC
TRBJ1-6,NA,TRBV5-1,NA,CASSLEQYNSPLHF,TGCGCCAGCAGCCTTGAGCAATATAATTCACCCCTCCACTTT
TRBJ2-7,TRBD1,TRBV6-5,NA,CASRPDRAAYEQYF,TGTGCCAGCAGACCCGACAGGGCTGCCTACGAGCAGTACTTC
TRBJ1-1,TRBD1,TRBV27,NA,CASSLSQGVNTEAFF,TGTGCCAGCAGTTTATCGCAGGGGGTGAACACTGAAGCTTTCTTT
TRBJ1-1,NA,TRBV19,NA,CASSLGSGTEAFF,TGTGCCAGTAGTTTGGGGAGTGGGACTGAAGCTTTCTTT
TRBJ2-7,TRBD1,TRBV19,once,CACGQGASRSEQYF,TGTGCCTGCGGACAGGGGGCTTCTCGTTCGGAGCAGTACTTC